This TCR beta chain originates from a study of cytomegalovirus exposure and HLA in healthy donors. Background on the study: Within an early data release were 85 million or so unique TCRs drawn from HLA-typed donors.

CDR3 length equals 15 residues. Deletions cut 4 bases from V and 1 base from J, with 12 bases between. The germline V gene encodes CDR1 SGHRS and CDR2 YFSETQ. Findings of the study overall: Sequencing likely caused a cluster of highly shared sequence variants.

In regard to this clone: Its specificity is unknown.

PCR amplification relied on 60 Vbeta primers (plus 13 Jbeta primers). TCRdb's table, derived via immunoSEQ multiplex PCR, lists solely in-frame clones and lacks some. Counted here are roughly 120,000 clones, about 80% occurring once; the ten biggest clones make up over 2.5%. The sequencing sample was made of PBMCs. This receptor was identified in a male donor in good health and CMV-seronegative. The V call is TRBV5-1, the J call TRBJ1-3; D possibly corresponds to TRBD1 (6 bases). The CDR3 nucleotides read TGCGCCAGCAGCCCCGGACAGAGATCTGGAAACACCATATATTTT. Encoded protein: CASSPGQRSGNTIYF.